This T cell receptor beta chain stems from a study of OX40 agonist ivuxolimab in advanced cancers. This clone was detected once. What it binds is unknown. The junction and the germline gene differ at one end; a read error may be behind it. Profiling relied on immunoSEQ multiplex PCR, and the TCRdb table lists in-frame clones only, not all of them. The repertoire consists of roughly 50,000 clones, with around 90% occurring once and the leading ten covering around 10%. Whole-study results and caveats: Blood T cells, both CD4+ and CD8+, expanded clonally by week 6 at 0.1 to 3.0 mg/kg. Relative to CD4+, CD8+ T cells held more expanded clones on average. The expanded peripheral T cells' antigen specificity was not determined.

The germline V gene encodes CDR1 SGHRS and CDR2 YFSETQ. The CDR3 extends over 12 amino acids. This clonotype was obtained from an adult with an advanced solid tumor such as melanoma, head and neck, liver or kidney cancer. The V gene is TRBV5-1, the J gene TRBJ1-1; D is undetermined. Sequencing was performed on CD4+ or CD8+ T cells sorted from blood, taken in a trial of the OX40 agonist ivuxolimab. CDR3 coding DNA: TGTGCCAGCAGCTTGGGCATGACTGAAGCTTTCTTT. This gives the protein CASSLGMTEAFF. The full variable domain, rest sourced from reference TRBV5-1 and TRBJ1-1, is KAGVTQTPRYLIKTRGQQVTLSCSPISGHRSVSWYQQTPGQGLQFLFEYFSETQRNKGNFPGRFSGRQFSNSRSEMNVSTLELGDSALYLCASSLGMTEAFFGQGTRLTVV.